This T cell receptor beta chain came from a study of blood T cell repertoires in COVID-19. Whole-study context: Donors in the United States, Italy and Spain gave samples during acute or convalescent COVID-19. T cells, B-cell-depleted T cells, or PBMCs provided the cDNA or gDNA that served as material.

Seattle patient enrollment occurred during active infection, with longitudinal follow-up thereafter. In the original analysis: Researchers report that nucleated cell counts were estimated from reference gene primer amplification. Assay: immunoSEQ multiplex PCR; the TCRdb copy retains only in-frame clones and omits some. V and J calls and clone size are copied from that table; D and trimming were computed from the DNA. This sample carries 300,000 to 400,000 clones, about 91% of them seen once, and the ten largest clones take approximately 1.8%. V lost 6 bases, J lost 4 bases, and 11 bases stayed unmatched. The CDR3 covers 15 residues. Germline CDR1 reads MRHNA; CDR2 reads SNTAGT.

The material sequenced was peripheral blood. This TCR was sampled from a woman in her thirties with COVID-19, enrolled during active disease. The J gene is TRBJ1-2, the V gene TRBV6-4, with 7 bases fitting TRBD1. CDR3 nucleotides: TGTGCCAGCAGGACCTTAAAAGGGGGCGCCTATGGCTACACCTTC. Protein: CASRTLKGGAYGYTF.